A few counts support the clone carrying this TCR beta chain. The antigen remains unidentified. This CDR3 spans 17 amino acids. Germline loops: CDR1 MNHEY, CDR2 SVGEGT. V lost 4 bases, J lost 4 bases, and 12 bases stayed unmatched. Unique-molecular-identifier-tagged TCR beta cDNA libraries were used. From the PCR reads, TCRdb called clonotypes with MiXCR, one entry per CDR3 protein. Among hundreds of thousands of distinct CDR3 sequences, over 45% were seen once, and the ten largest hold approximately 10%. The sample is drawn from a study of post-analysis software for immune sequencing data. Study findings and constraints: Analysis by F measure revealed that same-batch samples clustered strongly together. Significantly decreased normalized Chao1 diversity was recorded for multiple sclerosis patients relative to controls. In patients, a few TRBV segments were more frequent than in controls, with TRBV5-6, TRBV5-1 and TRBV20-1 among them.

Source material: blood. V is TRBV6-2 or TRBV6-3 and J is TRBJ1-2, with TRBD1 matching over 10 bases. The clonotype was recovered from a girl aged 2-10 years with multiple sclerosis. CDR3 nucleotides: TGTGCCAGCAGTTGGACTCGGACAGGGGGAGGTGGCTATGGCTACACCTTC. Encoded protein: CASSWTRTGGGGYGYTF.